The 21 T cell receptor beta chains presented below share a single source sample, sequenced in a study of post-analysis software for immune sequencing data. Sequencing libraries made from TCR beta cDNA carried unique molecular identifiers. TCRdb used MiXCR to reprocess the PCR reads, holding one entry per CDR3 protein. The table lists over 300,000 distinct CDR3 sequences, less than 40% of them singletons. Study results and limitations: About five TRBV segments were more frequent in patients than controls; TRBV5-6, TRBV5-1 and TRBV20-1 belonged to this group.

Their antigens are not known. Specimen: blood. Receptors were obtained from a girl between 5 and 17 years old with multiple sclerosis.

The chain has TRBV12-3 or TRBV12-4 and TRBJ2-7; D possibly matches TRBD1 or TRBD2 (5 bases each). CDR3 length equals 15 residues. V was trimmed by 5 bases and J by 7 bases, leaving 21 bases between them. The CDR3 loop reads CASSPPTGPTEEQYF. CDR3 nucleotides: TGTGCCAGCAGTCCCCCGACGGGACCGACGGAGGAGCAGTACTTC.

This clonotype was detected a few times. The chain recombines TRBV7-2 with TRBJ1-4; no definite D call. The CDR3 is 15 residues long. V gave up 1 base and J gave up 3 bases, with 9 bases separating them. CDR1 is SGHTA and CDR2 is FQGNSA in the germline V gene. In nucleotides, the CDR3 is TGTGCCAGCAGCTTAGAACGGCTTCCTAATGAAAAACTGTTTTTT. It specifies CASSLERLPNEKLFF.

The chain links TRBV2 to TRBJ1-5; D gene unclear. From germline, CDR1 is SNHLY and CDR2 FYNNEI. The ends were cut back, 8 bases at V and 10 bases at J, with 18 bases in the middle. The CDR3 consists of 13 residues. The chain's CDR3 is CASERSRWGPQHF. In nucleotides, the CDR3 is TGTGCCAGCGAACGAAGCCGTTGGGGACCCCAGCATTTT.

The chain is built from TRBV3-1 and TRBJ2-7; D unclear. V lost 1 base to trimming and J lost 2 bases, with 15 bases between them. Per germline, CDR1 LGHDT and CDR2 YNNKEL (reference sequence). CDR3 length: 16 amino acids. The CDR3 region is CASSQVIDANPYEQYF. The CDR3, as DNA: TGTGCCAGCAGCCAAGTAATCGATGCCAATCCCTACGAGCAGTACTTC.

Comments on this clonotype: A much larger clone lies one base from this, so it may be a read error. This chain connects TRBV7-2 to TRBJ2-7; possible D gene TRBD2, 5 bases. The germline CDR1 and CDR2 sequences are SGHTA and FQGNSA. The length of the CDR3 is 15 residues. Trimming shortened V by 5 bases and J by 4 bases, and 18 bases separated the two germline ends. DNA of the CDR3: TGTGCCAGCAGCACGTACCTGACTAACGATTACGAGCAGTACTTC. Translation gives CASSTYLTNDYEQYF.

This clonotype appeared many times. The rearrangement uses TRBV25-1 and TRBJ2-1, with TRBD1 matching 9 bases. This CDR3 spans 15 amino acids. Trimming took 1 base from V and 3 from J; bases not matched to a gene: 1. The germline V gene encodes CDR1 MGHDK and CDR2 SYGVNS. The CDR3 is CASSEWGQGYNEQFF. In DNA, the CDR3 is TGTGCCAGCAGTGAATGGGGACAGGGCTACAATGAGCAGTTCTTC. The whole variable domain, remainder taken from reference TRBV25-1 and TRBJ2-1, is EADIYQTPRYLVIGTGKKITLECSQTMGHDKMYWYQQDPGMELHLIHYSYGVNSTEKGDLSSESTVSRIRTEHFPLTLESARPSHTSQYLCASSEWGQGYNEQFFGPGTRLTVL.

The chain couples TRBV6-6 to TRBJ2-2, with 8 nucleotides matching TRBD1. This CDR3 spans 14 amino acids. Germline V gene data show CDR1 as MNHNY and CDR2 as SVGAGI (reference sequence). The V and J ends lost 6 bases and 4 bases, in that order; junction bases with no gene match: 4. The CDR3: CASRDTGGTGELFF. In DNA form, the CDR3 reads TGTGCCAGCAGGGATACAGGGGGCACCGGGGAGCTGTTTTTT.

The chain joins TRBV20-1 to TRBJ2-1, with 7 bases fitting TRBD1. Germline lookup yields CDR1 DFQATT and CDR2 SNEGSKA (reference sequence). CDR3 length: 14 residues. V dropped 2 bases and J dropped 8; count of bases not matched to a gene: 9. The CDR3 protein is CSARRGGRDHEQFF. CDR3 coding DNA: TGCAGTGCTAGAAGAGGGGGCAGGGACCATGAGCAGTTCTTC.

The CDR3 loop reads CASSQVITGTAYNEQFF. The CDR3 DNA reads TGCGCCAGCAGCCAAGTGATCACCGGGACAGCATACAATGAGCAGTTCTTC. The chain joins TRBV4-3 to TRBJ2-1; 7 nucleotides agree with TRBD1. This CDR3 contains 17 residues. CDR1 is LGHNA and CDR2 is YSLEER in the germline V gene. With V trimmed by 1 base and J by 4 bases, 10 bases remained unmatched.

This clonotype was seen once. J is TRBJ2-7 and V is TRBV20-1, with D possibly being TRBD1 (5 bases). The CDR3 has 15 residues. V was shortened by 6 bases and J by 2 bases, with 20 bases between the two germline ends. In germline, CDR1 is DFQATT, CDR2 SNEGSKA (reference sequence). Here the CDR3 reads CSAKRTYRSPYEQYF. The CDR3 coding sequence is TGCAGTGCCAAGAGGACCTACAGGTCCCCCTACGAGCAGTACTTC.

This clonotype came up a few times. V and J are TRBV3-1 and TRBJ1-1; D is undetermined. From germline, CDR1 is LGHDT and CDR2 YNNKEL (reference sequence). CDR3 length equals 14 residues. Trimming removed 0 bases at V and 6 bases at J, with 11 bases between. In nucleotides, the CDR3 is TGTGCCAGCAGCCAAGATCTAGGCAATTCTGAAGCTTTCTTT. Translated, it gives CASSQDLGNSEAFF. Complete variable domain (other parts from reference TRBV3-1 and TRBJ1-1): DTAVSQTPKYLVTQMGNDKSIKCEQNLGHDTMYWYKQDSKKFLKIMFSYNNKELIINETVPNRFSPKSPDKAHLNLHINSLELGDSAVYFCASSQDLGNSEAFFGQGTRLTVV.

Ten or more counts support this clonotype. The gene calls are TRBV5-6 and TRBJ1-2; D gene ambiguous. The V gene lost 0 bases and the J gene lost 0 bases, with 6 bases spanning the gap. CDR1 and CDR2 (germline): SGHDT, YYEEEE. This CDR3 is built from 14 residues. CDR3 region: CASSLDRANYGYTF. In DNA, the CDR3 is TGTGCCAGCAGCTTGGACAGAGCTAACTATGGCTACACCTTC.

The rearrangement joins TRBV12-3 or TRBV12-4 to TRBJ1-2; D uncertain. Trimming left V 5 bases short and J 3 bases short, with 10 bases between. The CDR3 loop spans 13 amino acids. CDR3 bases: TGTGCCAGCAGTCAGCAGTCCGACTATGGCTACACCTTC. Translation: CASSQQSDYGYTF.

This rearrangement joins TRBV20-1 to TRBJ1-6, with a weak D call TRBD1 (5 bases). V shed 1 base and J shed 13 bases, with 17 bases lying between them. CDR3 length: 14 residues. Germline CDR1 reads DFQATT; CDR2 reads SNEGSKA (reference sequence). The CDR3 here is CSARGSLGVTPLHF. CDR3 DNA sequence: TGCAGTGCTAGAGGCTCGTTGGGGGTAACCCCCCTCCACTTT.

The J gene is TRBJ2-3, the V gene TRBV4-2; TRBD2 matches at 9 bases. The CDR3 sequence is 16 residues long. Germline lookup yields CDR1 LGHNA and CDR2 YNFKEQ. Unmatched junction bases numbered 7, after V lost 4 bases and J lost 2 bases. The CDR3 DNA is TGTGCCAGCAGCCGAGGGACTAGCAGAAACACAGATACGCAGTATTTT. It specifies CASSRGTSRNTDTQYF.

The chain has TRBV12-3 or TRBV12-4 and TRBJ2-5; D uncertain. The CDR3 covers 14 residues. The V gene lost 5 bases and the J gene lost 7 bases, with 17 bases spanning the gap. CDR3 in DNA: TGTGCCAGCAGTGGCGACAACGCCAAGGGGACCCAGTACTTC. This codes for CASSGDNAKGTQYF.

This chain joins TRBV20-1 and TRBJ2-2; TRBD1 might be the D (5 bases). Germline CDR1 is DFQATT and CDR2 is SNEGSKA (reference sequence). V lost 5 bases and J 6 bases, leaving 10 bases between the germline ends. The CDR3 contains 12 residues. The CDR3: CSAQGDPGELFF. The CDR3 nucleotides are TGCAGTGCTCAAGGGGATCCCGGGGAGCTGTTTTTT.

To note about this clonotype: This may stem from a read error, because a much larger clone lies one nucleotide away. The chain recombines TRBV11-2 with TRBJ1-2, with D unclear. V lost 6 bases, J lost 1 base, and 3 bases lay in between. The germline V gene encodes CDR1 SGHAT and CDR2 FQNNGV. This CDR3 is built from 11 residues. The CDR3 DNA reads TGTGCCAGCAGGGTTAACTATGGCTACACCTTC. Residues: CASRVNYGYTF.

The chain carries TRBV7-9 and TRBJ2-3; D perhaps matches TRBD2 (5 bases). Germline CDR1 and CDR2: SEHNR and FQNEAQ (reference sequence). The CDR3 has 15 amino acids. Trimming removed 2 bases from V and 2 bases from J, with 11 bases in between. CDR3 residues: CASSLKSGNTDTQYF. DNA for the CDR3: TGTGCCAGCAGCTTAAAATCGGGGAACACAGATACGCAGTATTTT.

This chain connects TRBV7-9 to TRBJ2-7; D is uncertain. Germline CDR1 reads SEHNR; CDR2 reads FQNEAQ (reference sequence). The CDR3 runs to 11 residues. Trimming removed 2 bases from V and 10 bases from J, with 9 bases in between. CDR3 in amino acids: CASSLLASQYF. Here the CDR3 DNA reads TGTGCCAGCAGCTTACTGGCATCCCAGTACTTC.

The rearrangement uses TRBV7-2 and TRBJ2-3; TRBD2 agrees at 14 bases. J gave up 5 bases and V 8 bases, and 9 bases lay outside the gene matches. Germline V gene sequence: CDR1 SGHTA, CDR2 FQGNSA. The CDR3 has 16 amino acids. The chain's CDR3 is CASGQTSGGARDTQYF. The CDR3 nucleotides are TGTGCCAGCGGCCAGACTAGCGGGGGGGCCCGAGATACGCAGTATTTT.